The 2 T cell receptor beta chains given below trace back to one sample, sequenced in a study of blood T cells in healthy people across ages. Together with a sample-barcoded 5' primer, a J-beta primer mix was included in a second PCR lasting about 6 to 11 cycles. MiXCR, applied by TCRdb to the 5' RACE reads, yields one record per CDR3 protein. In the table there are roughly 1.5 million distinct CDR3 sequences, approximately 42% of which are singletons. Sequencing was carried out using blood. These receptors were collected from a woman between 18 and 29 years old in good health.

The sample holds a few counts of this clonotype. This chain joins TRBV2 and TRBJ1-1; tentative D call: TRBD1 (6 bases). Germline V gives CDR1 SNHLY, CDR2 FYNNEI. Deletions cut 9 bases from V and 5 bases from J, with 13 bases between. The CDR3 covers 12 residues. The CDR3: CARKIGGTEAFF. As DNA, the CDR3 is TGTGCCAGAAAAATAGGGGGTACTGAAGCTTTCTTT.

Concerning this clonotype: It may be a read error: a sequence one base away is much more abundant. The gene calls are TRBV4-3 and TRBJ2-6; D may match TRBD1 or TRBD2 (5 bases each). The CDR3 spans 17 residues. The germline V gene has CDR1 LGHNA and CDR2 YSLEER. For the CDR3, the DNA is TGCGCCAGCAGCCAAGACGAGAGGGGCTCTGGGGCCAAAGTCCTGACTTTC. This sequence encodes CASSQDERGSGAKVLTF.